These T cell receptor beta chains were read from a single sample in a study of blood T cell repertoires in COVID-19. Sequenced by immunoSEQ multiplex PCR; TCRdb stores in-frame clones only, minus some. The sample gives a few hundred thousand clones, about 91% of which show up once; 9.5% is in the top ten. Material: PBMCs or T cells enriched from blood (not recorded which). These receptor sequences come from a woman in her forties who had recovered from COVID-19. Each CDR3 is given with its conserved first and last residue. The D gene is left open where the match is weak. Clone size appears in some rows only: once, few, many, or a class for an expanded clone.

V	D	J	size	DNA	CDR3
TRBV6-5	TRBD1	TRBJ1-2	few	TGTGCCAGCAGTTACGGCTGGACAGGGGATCATGGCTACACCTTC	CASSYGWTGDHGYTF
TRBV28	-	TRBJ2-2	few	TGTGCCAGCAGTTTGGAGGGCTACACCGGGGAGCTGTTTTTT	CASSLEGYTGELFF
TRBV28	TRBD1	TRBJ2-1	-	TGTGCCAGCAGTATACAGACAGGGTTGCAGTTCTTC	CASSIQTGLQFF
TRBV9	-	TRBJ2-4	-	TGTGCCAGCAGCGTAGGTGGGAGAAACATTCAGTACTTC	CASSVGGRNIQYF
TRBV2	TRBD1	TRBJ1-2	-	TGTGCCAGCAGTGATCAGGGGGTAGGATATGGCTACACCTTC	CASSDQGVGYGYTF
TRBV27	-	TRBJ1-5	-	TGTGCCAGCAGTTTATCCGAGCCAAGAGGGCCCCAGCATTTT	CASSLSEPRGPQHF
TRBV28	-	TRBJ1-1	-	TGTGCCAGCAGTACCTATAAGAGGGTCTTAGCTTTCTTT	CASSTYKRVLAFF
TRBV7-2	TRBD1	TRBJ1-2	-	TGTGCCAGCAGCCCAGATTCAGGGACAGCGAAAGGCTACACCTTC	CASSPDSGTAKGYTF
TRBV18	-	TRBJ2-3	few	TGTGCCAGCTTCGAGAACACAGATACGCAGTATTTT	CASFENTDTQYF
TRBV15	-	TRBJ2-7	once	TGTGCCACCAGCAGAGATCTCGGACAGCAGTACGAGCAGTACTTC	CATSRDLGQQYEQYF
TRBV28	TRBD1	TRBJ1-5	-	TGTGCCAGCAGTTTTGAAGGACAGGGGGCCGATCAGCCCCAGCATTTT	CASSFEGQGADQPQHF
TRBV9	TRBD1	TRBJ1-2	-	TGTGCCAGCAGCTGGGGACAGGGGGCCTCCGGCTACACCTTC	CASSWGQGASGYTF
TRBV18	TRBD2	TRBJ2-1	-	TGTGCCAGCTCACCACCCGAGCGGGAGGTGGGCAATGAGCAGTTCTTC	CASSPPEREVGNEQFF
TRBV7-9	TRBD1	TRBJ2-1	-	TGTGCCAGCAGCCCTGGACAGGGGAGGGGCAATGAGCAGTTCTTC	CASSPGQGRGNEQFF
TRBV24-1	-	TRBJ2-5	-	TGTGCCACCAGTGATTCGGGACACCCCCCGGAGACCCAGTACTTC	CATSDSGHPPETQYF
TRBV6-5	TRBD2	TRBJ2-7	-	TGTGCCAGCAGTCCGCGGGGGTTCTACGAGCAGTACTTC	CASSPRGFYEQYF
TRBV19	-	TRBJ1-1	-	TGTGCCAGTACCAAAAGCGGGGTAGGTCCTGAAGCTTTCTTT	CASTKSGVGPEAFF
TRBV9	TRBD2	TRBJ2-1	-	TGTGCCAGCAGCACGCTAGCGGGAGGATACAATGAGCAGTTCTTC	CASSTLAGGYNEQFF
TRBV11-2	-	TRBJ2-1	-	TGTGCCAGCAGCTACGGCACTATCAATTTCGACAATGAGCAGTTCTTC	CASSYGTINFDNEQFF
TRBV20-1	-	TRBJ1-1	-	TGCAGTGCCCCCCGAGGGACTGAAGCTTTCTTT	CSAPRGTEAFF
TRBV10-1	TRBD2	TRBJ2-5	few	TGCGCCAGCAGTGTAGGACTAGCGGGGCAAGAGACCCAGTACTTC	CASSVGLAGQETQYF
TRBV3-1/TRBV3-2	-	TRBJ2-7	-	TGTGCCAGCAGCCAAGTCCGCGATCCTCAAGGAGACGAGCAGTACTTC	CASSQVRDPQGDEQYF
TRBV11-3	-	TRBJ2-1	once	TGTGCCCTTCATGTCTTAGTGTATTACAATGAGCAGTTCTTC	CALHVLVYYNEQFF
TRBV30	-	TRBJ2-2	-	TGTGCCTGGAGTGACTGGAGCGACACCGGGGAGCTGTTTTTT	CAWSDWSDTGELFF
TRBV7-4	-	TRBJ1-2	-	TGTGCCAGCAACGGGGGGACTAACTATGGCTACACCTTC	CASNGGTNYGYTF
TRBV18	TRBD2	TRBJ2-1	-	TGTGCCAGCTCACTGACTAGCGGGGGGACCCACAATGAGCAGTTCTTC	CASSLTSGGTHNEQFF
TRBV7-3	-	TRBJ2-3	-	TGTGCCAGCAGCTTAACGGCGGGGCTAGCCCCAGATACGCAGTATTTT	CASSLTAGLAPDTQYF
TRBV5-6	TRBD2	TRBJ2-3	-	TGTGCCAGCAGCTTGACGTGGGAGGGCCGAACAGATACGCAGTATTTT	CASSLTWEGRTDTQYF
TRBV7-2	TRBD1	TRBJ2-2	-	TGTGCCAGCAGCTTAGAACAGGGGGTCACCGGGGAGCTGTTTTTT	CASSLEQGVTGELFF
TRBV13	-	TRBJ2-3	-	TGTGCCAGCAGCTTAGGCCTCGGATATCCCAGGGATACGCAGTATTTT	CASSLGLGYPRDTQYF
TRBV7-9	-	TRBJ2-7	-	TGTGCCAGCAGCTTAGCGGGCTACCAGTACTACGAGCAGTACTTC	CASSLAGYQYYEQYF
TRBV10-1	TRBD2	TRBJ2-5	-	TGCGCCAGCAGTAGTACTAGCGGGGGACCAGAGACCCAGTACTTC	CASSSTSGGPETQYF
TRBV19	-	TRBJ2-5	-	TGTGCCAGTAGTAGCGGGACCACCCAAGAGACCCAGTACTTC	CASSSGTTQETQYF
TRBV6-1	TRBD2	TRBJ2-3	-	TGTGCCAGCAGAGAAATAGCGGGAGGAATCACAGATACGCAGTATTTT	CASREIAGGITDTQYF
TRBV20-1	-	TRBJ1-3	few	TGCAGTGCTAGTGGGATCAGGGGCTCTGGAAACACCATATATTTT	CSASGIRGSGNTIYF
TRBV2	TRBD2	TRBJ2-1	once	TGTGCCAGCAGTGGAGGGACTAGGGCCCTCGATGAGCAGTTCTTC	CASSGGTRALDEQFF
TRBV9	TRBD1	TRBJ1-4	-	TGTGCCAGCAGCGTAGAGGATGGACAGGGGGTTGGAAAACTGTTTTTT	CASSVEDGQGVGKLFF
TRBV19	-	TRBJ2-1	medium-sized	TGTGCCAGTAGTGCTCTAGGCTCCTACAATGAGCAGTTCTTC	CASSALGSYNEQFF
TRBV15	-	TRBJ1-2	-	TGTGCCACCAGCGCAGGGCCTTGGGATGGCTACACCTTC	CATSAGPWDGYTF
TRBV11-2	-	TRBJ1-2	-	TGTGCCAGCAGCTTAGTTAATGGCGGATCCTATGGCTACACCTTC	CASSLVNGGSYGYTF
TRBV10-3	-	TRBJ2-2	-	TGTGCCATCAGTGAGTCCCAAGGGCGGAGGGGCACCGGGGAGCTGTTTTTT	CAISESQGRRGTGELFF
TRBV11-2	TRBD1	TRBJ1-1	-	TGTGCCAGCAGCTTAAGGGGGCGAATGAACACTGAAGCTTTCTTT	CASSLRGRMNTEAFF
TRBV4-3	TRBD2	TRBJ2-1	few	TGCGCCAGCAGCCAAGTAGCGGGGGGACTCTACAATGAGCAGTTCTTC	CASSQVAGGLYNEQFF
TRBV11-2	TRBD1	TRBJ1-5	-	TGTGCCAGCAGCGCGACAGGGCGAGAGCCCCAGCATTTT	CASSATGREPQHF
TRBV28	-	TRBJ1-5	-	TGTGCCAGCAGGGGAACAGGGAACCAGCCCCAGCATTTT	CASRGTGNQPQHF
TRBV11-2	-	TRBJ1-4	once	TGTGCCAGCAGCTTGTTTGGGGGCGGGAATGAAAAACTGTTTTTT	CASSLFGGGNEKLFF